Below are 5 T cell receptor beta chains sequenced from a single sample in a study of CD8 T cells in Susac syndrome (dated by TCRdb to about 2019). Receptors were amplified or captured by the immunoSEQ multiplex PCR assay. RNA was extracted using the RNeasy kit, and roughly 0.45 to 1 microgram was reverse transcribed with random hexamers. TCRdb ran its own pipeline on the public reads, namely fastp trimming at Q25 and MiXCR clone calling, and kept in-frame beta chains. When rows share a CDR3 protein, they turn into one entry using the most common DNA and genes. For this sample there are 150,000 to 200,000 distinct CDR3 sequences; approximately 94% appear just once. 0.12% of the sample comes from the top ten. The material sequenced was CD4+ T cells from PBMCs. These receptors were taken from a human donor with Susac syndrome.

This clonotype was detected once. The chain is built from TRBV9 and TRBJ1-1; a weak D match, TRBD1 (5 bases). Trimming took off 3 bases at V and 1 base at J, with 16 bases between the two ends. The length of the CDR3 is 16 residues. CDR1 and CDR2 from the germline V gene are SGDLS and YYNGEE. The DNA for the CDR3 is TGTGCCAGCAGCGCCCCTTCCGGGGGGGGGAACACTGAAGCTTTCTTT. Translating it yields CASSAPSGGGNTEAFF. The variable domain in full, completed from reference TRBV9 and TRBJ1-1, reads DSGVTQTPKHLITATGQRVTLRCSPRSGDLSVYWYQQSLDQGLQFLIQYYNGEERAKGNILERFSAQQFPDLHSELNLSSLELGDSALYFCASSAPSGGGNTEAFFGQGTRLTVV.

V is TRBV5-1 and J is TRBJ2-1; 8 bases are shared with TRBD2. Losses at the gene ends were 0 bases for V and 8 bases for J; bases not matched to a gene: 7. The CDR3 has 15 residues. Per the germline V gene, CDR1 is SGHRS and CDR2 is YFSETQ. The CDR3 bases are TGCGCCAGCAGCTTGGGGGTAGCGGGGCAGGATGAGCAGTTCTTC. It encodes CASSLGVAGQDEQFF.

CDR3 DNA sequence: TGTGACGTTCGGGGTGATCAGCCCCAGCATTTT. Translation: CDVRGDQPQHF. The V gene is TRBV5-5, the J gene TRBJ1-5; D is undetermined. From germline, CDR1 is SGHKS and CDR2 YYEKEE (reference sequence). The CDR3 is 11 residues long.

V is TRBV18 and J is TRBJ2-7; TRBD1 might be the D (6 bases). Trimming took off 3 bases at V and 3 bases at J, with 15 bases between the two ends. The CDR3 covers 15 residues. Germline V gene sequence: CDR1 KGHSH, CDR2 LQKENI. The CDR3 bases are TGTGCCAGCTCACCTTCCGGGACACCTTTCTACGAGCAGTACTTC. Residues: CASSPSGTPFYEQYF.

The V gene is TRBV6-5, the J gene TRBJ1-2, with D hard to call. The CDR3 covers 13 residues. V shed 5 bases and J shed 1 base, with 8 bases lying between them. The germline V gene encodes CDR1 MNHEY and CDR2 SVGAGI. The CDR3 protein is CASSRRYNYGYTF. CDR3 in DNA: TGTGCCAGCAGTCGCCGATATAACTATGGCTACACCTTC.